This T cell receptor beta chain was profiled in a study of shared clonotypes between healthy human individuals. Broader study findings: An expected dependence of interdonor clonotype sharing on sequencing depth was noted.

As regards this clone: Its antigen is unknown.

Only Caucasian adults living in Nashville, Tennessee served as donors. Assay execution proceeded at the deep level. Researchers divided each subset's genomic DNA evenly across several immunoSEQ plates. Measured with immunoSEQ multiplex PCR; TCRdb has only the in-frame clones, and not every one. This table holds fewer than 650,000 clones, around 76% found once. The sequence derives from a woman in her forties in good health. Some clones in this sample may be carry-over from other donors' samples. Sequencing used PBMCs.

CDR3 protein: CASSLSGRAYNEQFF. CDR3 DNA sequence: TGTGCCAGCAGCTTAAGCGGGAGGGCCTACAATGAGCAGTTCTTC. V gene TRBV7-8 combines with J gene TRBJ2-1; TRBD2 aligns across 10 bases. J was trimmed by 2 bases and V by 2 bases; bases with no gene match: 0. CDR3 length equals 15 residues. The germline gives CDR1 SGHVS, CDR2 FQNEAQ.